The 11 T cell receptor beta chains in this list originate from one sample, sequenced in a study of early T cells in non-severe SARS-CoV-2 infection. TCRdb called the 5' RACE reads again in MiXCR, with one record for every CDR3 protein. The sample has nearly 110,000 distinct CDR3 sequences; around 10% are singletons. The sequenced sample was whole blood. All receptors derive from an adult who was a healthcare worker with PCR-confirmed SARS-CoV-2 infection or an uninfected control (not recorded which).

There are many counts of this clonotype. The chain links TRBV11-2 to TRBJ2-7; D uncertain. CDR1 and CDR2 from the germline V gene are SGHAT and FQNNGV. The CDR3 contains 15 residues. V lost 5 bases and J lost 2, with 16 bases in between. CDR3 DNA sequence: TGTGCCAGCAGCCCGAAGATTAAGGACCCCTACGAGCAGTACTTC. This gives the protein CASSPKIKDPYEQYF.

The genes are TRBV21-1 and TRBJ2-7. TRBV21-1 has pseudogene status. This CDR3 is 9 amino acids long. The CDR3 is CASPNEQYF. The CDR3 DNA reads TGTGCCAGCCCGAACGAGCAGTACTTC.

This clonotype has ten or more counts. The rearrangement uses TRBV12-3 or TRBV12-4 and TRBJ1-2, with D unclear. Trimming shortened V by 1 base and J by 8 bases, and 8 bases separated the two germline ends. This CDR3 has 12 amino acids. CDR3 residues: CASSLGWRGYTF. The CDR3 DNA sequence: TGTGCCAGCAGTTTAGGGTGGAGAGGCTACACCTTC.

This clonotype was picked up many times. CDR3 coding DNA: TGTGCCAGCAGCTTAATTCCGGGATCTCCGGACGAGCAGTACTTC. Protein sequence: CASSLIPGSPDEQYF. J is TRBJ2-7 and V is TRBV11-2; tentative D call: TRBD2 (5 bases). V shed 2 bases and J shed 5 bases, with 16 bases lying between them. The length of the CDR3 is 15 residues. Germline V lookup: CDR1 SGHAT, CDR2 FQNNGV. Using reference TRBV11-2 and TRBJ2-7 for the parts outside the CDR3, the full variable domain is EAGVAQSPRYKIIEKRQSVAFWCNPISGHATLYWYQQILGQGPKLLIQFQNNGVVDDSQLPKDRFSAERLKGVDSTLKIQPAKLEDSAVYLCASSLIPGSPDEQYFGPGTRLTVT.

The V gene is TRBV6-5, the J gene TRBJ2-1, with TRBD2 identical over 14 bases. In germline, CDR1 is MNHEY, CDR2 SVGAGI. V was pared by 6 bases and J by 6 bases, with 10 bases of the junction left unmatched. The CDR3 sequence is 17 residues long. The CDR3 DNA sequence: TGTGCCAGCAGAGCCGGGACTAGCGGGAGTGCTGGCAATGAGCAGTTCTTC. This translates into CASRAGTSGSAGNEQFF.

This clonotype came up a few times. V is TRBV2 and J is TRBJ1-2; D is ambiguous. Per germline, CDR1 SNHLY and CDR2 FYNNEI. V lost 2 bases and J 12 bases, leaving 7 bases between the germline ends. This CDR3 has 10 amino acids. CDR3 protein: CASSEWKNTF. CDR3 in DNA: TGTGCCAGCAGTGAATGGAAAAACACCTTC.

The CDR3 sequence: CASSVSKGVSPLHF. The CDR3 DNA is TGTGCCAGCAGTGTGAGCAAGGGGGTCTCACCCCTCCACTTT. The rearrangement joins TRBV12-3 or TRBV12-4 to TRBJ1-6; the D gene is possibly TRBD1 (6 bases). The CDR3 has 14 residues. The V end lost 5 bases, the J end lost 10 bases, and 15 bases lay between the germline ends.

This clonotype was counted at least ten times. The chain uses TRBV5-5 and TRBJ1-4; 7 bases line up with TRBD1. Germline V gene lookup returns CDR1 SGHKS and CDR2 YYEKEE (reference sequence). This CDR3 comprises 17 residues. The V gene end was trimmed by 7 bases and the J gene end by 0 bases; junction bases not matched to a gene: 12. In DNA, the CDR3 is TGTGCCAGCGGCTCCTCTCTGACAGGGCCAACTAATGAAAAACTGTTTTTT. This gives the protein CASGSSLTGPTNEKLFF.

This clonotype appeared a few times. The CDR3 loop is CASSHETGSYEQYF. CDR3 nucleotide sequence: TGCGCCAGCAGCCATGAGACGGGCTCCTACGAGCAGTACTTC. The chain is built from TRBV4-1 and TRBJ2-7, with D uncertain. The CDR3 spans 14 residues. V was pared by 3 bases and J by 0 bases, with 9 bases between. Germline V CDR1 and CDR2: MGHRA, YSYEKL.

This clonotype was observed a few times. V gene TRBV5-1 combines with J gene TRBJ2-1; 10 nucleotides line up with TRBD2. This CDR3 is built from 15 residues. V shed 2 bases and J 9 bases; nucleotides not matched to a gene: 8. From germline, CDR1 is SGHRS and CDR2 YFSETQ. The DNA for the CDR3 is TGCGCCAGCAGCTTCTCCGGGACTAGCGAGGCTGAGCAGTTCTTC. Translating it yields CASSFSGTSEAEQFF.

The gene calls are TRBV6-2 or TRBV6-3 and TRBJ2-1, with D tentatively TRBD2 (5 bases). The CDR3 contains 12 residues. CDR1 is MNHEY and CDR2 is SVGEGT in the germline V gene. V was cut by 8 bases and J by 7 bases, with 12 bases left in between. As DNA, the CDR3 is TGTGCCAGCGGTTGGACGGGAAATGAGCAGTTCTTC. Translation: CASGWTGNEQFF.